These 18 T cell receptor beta chains share one sample of origin, sequenced in a study of T cells expressing NK-cell markers (dated by TCRdb to about 2020). Libraries were made using 5' RACE. The instrument given in TCRdb is Illumina HiSeq 2000. TCRdb reprocessed the reads and provides one entry for every CDR3 protein sequence; no DNA is given. This sample's table has entries for more than 250,000 distinct CDR3 sequences. About 0.4% of the sample is in the top ten clones. Sequenced: blood T cells: a sorted CD56 or NKG2C T cell subset, CD4+ or CD8+ T cells, or bulk PBMC T cells (not recorded which). These receptor sequences come from a man aged 18 to 30 in good health. Donor details come from another sample of the same person, matched by shared clones.

The V and J genes are TRBV5-1 and TRBJ2-3. Germline-derived CDR1 and CDR2 are SGHRS and YFSETQ. This CDR3 contains 16 residues. CDR3 sequence reads: CASSLAGKDPTDTQYF.

The chain links TRBV4-2 to TRBJ2-1; without DNA, the TCRdb call of TRBD1 cannot be checked. Germline lookup yields CDR1 LGHNA and CDR2 YNFKEQ. CDR3 length equals 16 residues. The CDR3: CASSQDWGIRYNEQFF.

The rearrangement links TRBV30 to TRBJ1-1. Germline CDR1 GTSNPN, CDR2 SVGIG (reference sequence). The length of the CDR3 is 14 residues. CDR3 in amino acids: CAWSVTQLNTEAFF.

V and J are TRBV20-1 and TRBJ2-3; TCRdb's D call of TRBD2 is untestable without DNA. The CDR3 is 17 residues long. Germline values: CDR1 DFQATT, CDR2 SNEGSKA (reference sequence). Here the CDR3 reads CSANDPGTSGRADTQYF.

The chain links TRBV28 to TRBJ2-7; TCRdb picks TRBD2, but there is no DNA to check that call. The CDR3 spans 16 residues. Germline loops: CDR1 MDHEN, CDR2 SYDVKM. This CDR3 reads CASSGTSGRPPYEQYF.

The chain employs TRBV25-1 and TRBJ2-7; without DNA, the TCRdb call of TRBD1 cannot be checked. The germline gives CDR1 MGHDK, CDR2 SYGVNS. The CDR3 length is 14 residues. This chain's CDR3 is CASSDAQGGYEQYF.

V usage is TRBV5-1 and J usage is TRBJ2-5; TCRdb's D call, TRBD1, is unchecked because there is no DNA. The CDR3 runs to 13 residues. The germline CDR1 and CDR2 sequences are SGHRS and YFSETQ. CDR3 sequence: CATSDGGVETQYF.

The genes are TRBV5-1 and TRBJ2-3; the D call from TCRdb, TRBD1, cannot be confirmed without DNA. Germline V gives CDR1 SGHRS, CDR2 YFSETQ. This CDR3 spans 14 amino acids. CDR3: CASSLAGGQDTQYF. Full variable domain (rest looked up from reference TRBV5-1 and TRBJ2-3): KAGVTQTPRYLIKTRGQQVTLSCSPISGHRSVSWYQQTPGQGLQFLFEYFSETQRNKGNFPGRFSGRQFSNSRSEMNVSTLELGDSALYLCASSLAGGQDTQYFGPGTRLTVL.

The chain combines TRBV4-2 with TRBJ1-5; TCRdb returns TRBD1, unconfirmable since there is no DNA. This CDR3 contains 15 residues. From germline, CDR1 is LGHNA and CDR2 YNFKEQ. The CDR3 sequence is CASSQGGRGGEPQHF.

The V and J genes are TRBV5-4 and TRBJ2-1. Germline-derived CDR1 and CDR2 are SGHNT and YYREEE (reference sequence). The CDR3 has 15 amino acids. CDR3 protein: CASSHDTSSYNEQFF.

The chain links TRBV5-6 to TRBJ2-1; TCRdb's assignment of TRBD1 cannot be checked, as there is no DNA. In germline, CDR1 is SGHDT, CDR2 YYEEEE. The CDR3 contains 12 residues. The chain's CDR3 is CASSLVRGEQFF. The whole variable domain, filled in from reference TRBV5-6 and TRBJ2-1, reads DAGVTQSPTHLIKTRGQQVTLRCSPKSGHDTVSWYQQALGQGPQFIFQYYEEEERQRGNFPDRFSGHQFPNYSSELNVNALLLGDSALYLCASSLVRGEQFFGPGTRLTVL.

The rearrangement links TRBV20-1 to TRBJ2-1; the TCRdb D gene call, TRBD2, has no DNA to confirm it. Germline CDR1 DFQATT, CDR2 SNEGSKA (reference sequence). The CDR3 runs to 15 residues. The CDR3: CSAETTSGRAREQFF.

This CDR3 is CASTQGPGAEQFF. The rearrangement links TRBV6-1 to TRBJ2-1; the D call of TRBD1 rests on TCRdb alone, since no DNA is present to check it. Per germline, CDR1 MNHNS and CDR2 SASEGT. The CDR3 loop spans 13 amino acids.

The J gene is TRBJ2-2, the V gene TRBV2; TCRdb outputs TRBD2, but without DNA this stays unchecked. The CDR3 runs to 16 residues. Germline V lookup: CDR1 SNHLY, CDR2 FYNNEI. The CDR3 loop reads CASSPPSLENTGELFF.

The V call is TRBV20-1, the J call TRBJ2-3; TCRdb selects TRBD2, and the lack of DNA leaves this call unchecked. The CDR3 consists of 15 residues. Germline-derived CDR1 and CDR2 are DFQATT and SNEGSKA (reference sequence). The CDR3 spells CSATKREGLTDTQYF.

The CDR3 here is CASSVGAGQGINEQFF. The rearrangement links TRBV9 to TRBJ2-1; as DNA is missing, the TRBD1 call by TCRdb cannot be tested. Germline lookup yields CDR1 SGDLS and CDR2 YYNGEE. The CDR3 runs to 16 residues.

The rearrangement joins TRBV20-1 to TRBJ2-3; TCRdb's D call of TRBD2 is untestable without DNA. The germline CDR1 and CDR2 sequences are DFQATT and SNEGSKA (reference sequence). The CDR3 contains 15 residues. The CDR3 is CSASGLSKNTDTQYF.

This chain uses TRBV4-2 with TRBJ2-7; TCRdb's assignment of TRBD1 cannot be checked, as there is no DNA. The CDR3 spans 15 residues. The germline V gene encodes CDR1 LGHNA and CDR2 YNFKEQ. The CDR3 loop reads CASSQETGGGYEQYF.